A single sample is the source of the 20 T cell receptor beta chains below, sequenced in a study of blood T cell repertoires in COVID-19. Measured with immunoSEQ multiplex PCR; TCRdb has only the in-frame clones, and not every one. Among about 190,000 clones listed, under 90% were seen once. Input material: peripheral blood. The receptors stem from a man aged 35 to 55 with acute or convalescent COVID-19.

This clone showed up just once. The genes are TRBV9 and TRBJ2-2; unclear D gene. CDR1 SGDLS and CDR2 YYNGEE come from the germline V gene. This CDR3 spans 15 amino acids. With 1 base removed from V and 1 base from J, the gap between germline ends came to 8 bases. The CDR3 DNA sequence: TGTGCCAGCAGCGTACTCGGTGGGAACACCGGGGAGCTGTTTTTT. Amino acid sequence: CASSVLGGNTGELFF.

V gene TRBV15 combines with J gene TRBJ1-6; TRBD1 is a possible D gene (5 bases). Trimming removed 5 bases from V and 7 bases from J, with 12 bases in between. The CDR3 spans 14 residues. The V gene's germline CDR1 is LNHNV and CDR2 YYDKDF (reference sequence). CDR3 DNA: TGTGCCACCAGCGGCGGGGGTCAGAATTCACCCCTCCACTTT. It codes for CATSGGGQNSPLHF.

In DNA form, the CDR3 reads TGCAGTGCTAGTAATAGCGGGGGGGCTGAAGATACGCAGTATTTT. Its translation: CSASNSGGAEDTQYF. The chain has TRBV20-1 and TRBJ2-3; 11 bases agree with TRBD2. Germline assignment: CDR1 DFQATT and CDR2 SNEGSKA (reference sequence). V was clipped by 3 bases and J by 5 bases; unmatched bases: 7. The CDR3 length is 15 residues.

The chain links TRBV5-4 to TRBJ2-1; D might be TRBD1 (6 bases). CDR1 is SGHNT, CDR2 YYREEE, per germline (reference sequence). Trimming pared 0 bases from V and 3 bases from J, leaving 13 bases between. This CDR3 comprises 16 residues. Here the CDR3 reads CASSLGGTPNYNEQFF. In DNA, the CDR3 is TGTGCCAGCAGCTTGGGGGGGACACCGAACTACAATGAGCAGTTCTTC.

This chain joins TRBV4-3 and TRBJ2-3, with 7 bases that match TRBD1. The V gene end was trimmed by 4 bases and the J gene end by 0 bases; junction bases not matched to a gene: 7. CDR3 size: 16 residues. The germline gives CDR1 LGHNA, CDR2 YSLEER. Here the CDR3 DNA reads TGCGCCAGCAGCCCCCGAGGACAGGCGAGCACAGATACGCAGTATTTT. It translates to CASSPRGQASTDTQYF.

The chain combines TRBV5-6 with TRBJ2-1; tentative D call: TRBD1 (5 bases). Germline loops: CDR1 SGHDT, CDR2 YYEEEE. CDR3 length: 13 residues. V dropped 8 bases and J dropped 10 bases, with 19 bases sitting between them. CDR3 sequence reads: CASTGKTSHEQFF. CDR3 nucleotide sequence: TGTGCCAGTACAGGTAAAACGTCTCACGAGCAGTTCTTC.

V and J are TRBV10-2 and TRBJ1-2, with a possible D match to TRBD1 (6 bases). The germline V gene has CDR1 WSHSY and CDR2 SAAADI. The CDR3 loop spans 18 amino acids. Trimming removed 7 bases at V and 0 bases at J, with 24 bases between. CDR3 nucleotides: TGCGCCAGCACAGACCAGACAGGCCGGAACCCTTCTAACTATGGCTACACCTTC. The encoded protein is CASTDQTGRNPSNYGYTF.

The genes are TRBV5-1 and TRBJ2-7; TRBD2 matches at 8 bases. This CDR3 has 17 residues. Germline CDR1 reads SGHRS; CDR2 reads YFSETQ. Losses at the gene ends were 4 bases for V and 0 bases for J; bases not matched to a gene: 12. The CDR3 spells CASSSRLGAGGSYEQYF. The CDR3 bases are TGCGCCAGCAGCAGCCGATTAGGGGCGGGGGGCTCCTACGAGCAGTACTTC.

The table lists this clone with a count of one. The chain employs TRBV30 and TRBJ1-5, with D possibly matching TRBD1 (6 bases). The V gene's germline CDR1 is GTSNPN and CDR2 SVGIG (reference sequence). V was pared by 7 bases and J by 5 bases, with 15 bases between. This CDR3 comprises 13 residues. The CDR3 nucleotides are TGTGCCTTGGATCAGGGGAGGGATCAGCCCCAGCATTTT. Amino acid sequence: CALDQGRDQPQHF.

The chain recombines TRBV11-2 with TRBJ1-2, with no clear D. Trimming cost V 7 bases and J 0 bases, with 15 bases left between them. This CDR3 comprises 15 residues. The V gene's germline CDR1 is SGHAT and CDR2 FQNNGV. The CDR3 sequence: CASTLRVSSNYGYTF. CDR3 DNA sequence: TGTGCCAGCACCCTCCGGGTCTCGTCTAACTATGGCTACACCTTC.

The V and J genes are TRBV11-3 and TRBJ1-1; tentative D call: TRBD1 (5 bases). The CDR3 covers 12 residues. The germline V gene has CDR1 SGHNT and CDR2 YENEEA. Trimming stripped 1 base from V and 10 bases from J, with 10 bases between. CDR3 protein: CASSLGPGRAFF. CDR3 in DNA: TGTGCCAGCAGCTTAGGCCCAGGGCGAGCTTTCTTT.

The rearrangement joins TRBV27 to TRBJ2-2; perhaps TRBD1 as D (6 bases). V was shortened by 4 bases and J by 7 bases, with 7 bases between the two germline ends. Germline V CDR1 and CDR2: MNHEY, SMNVEV (reference sequence). The CDR3 has 12 residues. The CDR3 nucleotides read TGTGCCAGCAGTTCAGGGGTCGGGGAGCTGTTTTTT. Translating it yields CASSSGVGELFF.

The rearrangement uses TRBV6-6 and TRBJ2-6, with a possible D match to TRBD1 (8 bases). The ends were cut back, 4 bases at V and 4 bases at J, with 14 bases in the middle. Germline assignment: CDR1 MNHNY and CDR2 SVGAGI (reference sequence). The CDR3 covers 16 residues. The CDR3 DNA sequence: TGTGCCAGCAGTTCCACAGGGGGAGGGGGGGCCAACGTCCTGACTTTC. Amino acid sequence: CASSSTGGGGANVLTF.

The chain combines TRBV30 with TRBJ1-1; TRBD1 matches at 7 bases. Trimming removed 4 bases from V and 3 bases from J; junction bases left unmatched: 2. CDR1 GTSNPN and CDR2 SVGIG come from the germline V gene (reference sequence). This CDR3 comprises 12 residues. CDR3 protein: CAWNQGDTEAFF. The CDR3 DNA sequence: TGTGCCTGGAACCAGGGGGACACTGAAGCTTTCTTT.

The J gene is TRBJ1-4, the V gene TRBV13; 8 positions agree with TRBD1. V was clipped by 11 bases and J by 11 bases; unmatched bases: 10. Germline CDR1 is PRHDT and CDR2 is FYEKMQ (reference sequence). The CDR3 length is 12 residues. CDR3 bases: TGTGCCGCCAGACAGGGGTCCTCGAAACTGTTTTTT. This encodes CAARQGSSKLFF. The whole variable domain, remainder taken from reference TRBV13 and TRBJ1-4, is AAGVIQSPRHLIKEKRETATLKCYPIPRHDTVYWYQQGPGQDPQFLISFYEKMQSDKGSIPDRFSAQQFSDYHSELNMSSLELGDSALYFCAARQGSSKLFFGSGTQLSVL.

CDR3 coding DNA: TGTGCCAGCTTAAGGACAGGGGTCACTATGAACACTGAAGCTTTCTTT. It codes for CASLRTGVTMNTEAFF. The chain couples TRBV5-8 to TRBJ1-1; 9 bases map to TRBD1. V was pared by 7 bases and J by 0 bases, with 10 bases of the junction left unmatched. The length of the CDR3 is 16 residues. In germline, CDR1 is SGHTS, CDR2 YDEGEE.

The chain links TRBV27 to TRBJ2-2; the D gene is possibly TRBD1 (8 bases). The germline V gene has CDR1 MNHEY and CDR2 SMNVEV (reference sequence). The V end lost 4 bases, the J end lost 0 bases, and 21 bases lay between the germline ends. There are 19 residues in the CDR3. The CDR3 sequence is CASSSRSTGGGPNTGELFF. CDR3 sequence (DNA): TGTGCCAGCAGTTCGAGATCCACAGGGGGGGGCCCGAACACCGGGGAGCTGTTTTTT.

The V gene is TRBV5-1, the J gene TRBJ2-1; no reliable D call. The germline CDR1 and CDR2 sequences are SGHRS and YFSETQ. Trimming cost V 3 bases and J 7 bases, with 20 bases left between them. The CDR3 extends over 16 amino acids. Written as DNA, the CDR3 is TGCGCCAGCAGCTCACCTACGAAACTCCAACGGAATGAGCAGTTCTTC. It specifies CASSSPTKLQRNEQFF.

J is TRBJ1-1 and V is TRBV9; 11 nucleotides line up with TRBD1. Trimming took 0 bases from V and 1 from J; bases not matched to a gene: 2. This CDR3 has 16 residues. Germline CDR1 is SGDLS and CDR2 is YYNGEE. CDR3 in amino acids: CASSVVDRGPNTEAFF. CDR3 DNA sequence: TGTGCCAGCAGCGTAGTGGACAGGGGGCCGAACACTGAAGCTTTCTTT.

The rearrangement links TRBV9 to TRBJ2-7; D call uncertain. This CDR3 is built from 14 residues. V lost 3 bases and J 0 bases, leaving 10 bases between the germline ends. Germline assignment: CDR1 SGDLS and CDR2 YYNGEE. The CDR3 here is CASSGGGISYEQYF. CDR3 bases: TGTGCCAGCAGCGGAGGCGGCATCTCCTACGAGCAGTACTTC. Full variable domain (rest looked up from reference TRBV9 and TRBJ2-7): DSGVTQTPKHLITATGQRVTLRCSPRSGDLSVYWYQQSLDQGLQFLIQYYNGEERAKGNILERFSAQQFPDLHSELNLSSLELGDSALYFCASSGGGISYEQYFGPGTRLTVT.